This TCR beta chain comes out of a study of blood T cell repertoires in COVID-19. In the authors' methods: Reference gene primers were amplified, and this amplification served to estimate nucleated cell counts. This table comes from immunoSEQ multiplex PCR, and its TCRdb copy is limited to in-frame clones, with some not included. That table furnishes V, J and clone size, whereas the DNA furnished D and trimming. The table shows about 210,000 clones, with 88% occurring only once. V dropped 6 bases and J dropped 13; count of bases not matched to a gene: 5. The CDR3 sequence is 11 residues long. The germline gives CDR1 DFQATT, CDR2 SNEGSKA (reference sequence).

Sequencing used peripheral blood. The V call is TRBV20-1, the J call TRBJ1-5; 11 nucleotides agree with TRBD1. The receptor comes from a man aged 35-49 years with acute or convalescent COVID-19. CDR3: CSAAGQGAQHF. In DNA form, the CDR3 reads TGCAGTGCAGCAGGACAGGGGGCTCAGCATTTT.